The sample holds a few counts of the clone carrying this T cell receptor (beta chain). These data belong to a study of control samples from healthy donors and cancer patients. Here immunoSEQ multiplex PCR was the method, and the copy in TCRdb shows in-frame clones only, minus some. Of 120,000 or so clones listed, around 93% are singletons. CDR1 and CDR2 (germline): MNHNS, SASEGT. This CDR3 is 14 amino acids long. Trimming left V 2 bases short and J 5 bases short, with 10 bases between. The sequencing input was blood. This chain links TRBV6-1 with TRBJ1-3; tentative D call: TRBD1 (5 bases). The TCR was taken from a man between 18 and 29 years old in good health. The CDR3: CASSETTVRNTIYF. In DNA form, the CDR3 reads TGTGCCAGCAGTGAAACGACAGTTCGAAACACCATATATTTT.